This is a list of T cell receptor beta chains from one sample in a study of CD8+CD57+ T cells in acquired aplastic anemia. In TCRdb, the reads were re-called with MiXCR into one record per CDR3 protein. Among about 220,000 distinct CDR3 sequences, more than 40% were seen once, and the ten largest hold over 7.5%. The sequenced sample was sorted CD4+, CD8+, or CD8+CD57+ T cells (not recorded which) from PBMCs. Source of these receptors: a human donor with aplastic anemia. The CDR3 runs from the conserved cysteine through the conserved F or W. A D gene is named only where the DNA matches it firmly. Part of the rows lack a size; the others show once, few, many or a class for expanded clones.

TGTGCCAGCAGCTTAGTTGGGCAGGGGGAGCAGTACTTC	CASSLVGQGEQYF	-	TRBV7-8	TRBJ2-7	-
TGCAGTGCTAGAGAAGGTTGGGGGCTAGGAAACACTGAAGCTTTCTTT	CSAREGWGLGNTEAFF	-	TRBV20-1	TRBJ1-1	-
TGTGCCAGTAGTGGAGAGGGGATCCGTGGCTACACCTTC	CASSGEGIRGYTF	-	TRBV19	TRBJ1-2	-
TGCAGTGCTGAGGCGCTAGCGGGAGCTTTCTTT	CSAEALAGAFF	-	TRBV20-1	TRBJ1-1	-
TGCAGTGCTAGGGATTTGGGCTACACCTTC	CSARDLGYTF	many	TRBV20-1	TRBJ1-2	-
TGCATTACGCCGGGCCTGGGGACTGAAGCTTTCTTT	CITPGLGTEAFF	many	TRBV20-1	TRBJ1-1	-
TGCAGCGTTGAGTGGGGTATCGGAGAGACCCAGTACTTC	CSVEWGIGETQYF	-	TRBV29-1	TRBJ2-5	-
TGTGCCAGCAGTGAGACGGGATGGGGCTACACCTTC	CASSETGWGYTF	-	TRBV25-1	TRBJ1-2	-
TGTGCCAGCAGTGACCTGACAGGGGGCTATGGCTACACCTTC	CASSDLTGGYGYTF	-	TRBV6-5	TRBJ1-2	TRBD1
TGTGCCAGCAGAATACCTAGAGCGGGGGGAGTTAATGAGCAGTTCTTC	CASRIPRAGGVNEQFF	few	TRBV7-9	TRBJ2-1	TRBD2
TGTGCCAGCAGCTTAAGGGACACCAGCACAGATACGCAGTATTTT	CASSLRDTSTDTQYF	many	TRBV7-8	TRBJ2-3	-
TGTGCTAGCAGCCCCCAGGACACCAACAATGAGCAGTTCTTC	CASSPQDTNNEQFF	-	TRBV7-7	TRBJ2-1	-
TGCGCCAGCAGCCAAGATAGGGGAAACACCATATATTTT	CASSQDRGNTIYF	-	TRBV4-1	TRBJ1-3	-
TGTGCCAGCAGCTTAAGCCGGAGTGGAGCAGATACGCAGTATTTT	CASSLSRSGADTQYF	-	TRBV7-9	TRBJ2-3	-
TGTGCCACCAGCAGAGCCAGAACAGGGTCTGGAAACACCATATATTTT	CATSRARTGSGNTIYF	many	TRBV15	TRBJ1-3	-
TGTGCCAGCAGGTCAGGGAGCTATGGCTACACCTTC	CASRSGSYGYTF	-	TRBV25-1	TRBJ1-2	-
TGTGCCAGCAGTCACCGGACAGTCCACAATGAGCAGTTCTTC	CASSHRTVHNEQFF	many	TRBV6-2/TRBV6-3	TRBJ2-1	-
TGTGCCAGCAGCCAACGGGAGGGCAGGGACAATGAGCAGTTCTTC	CASSQREGRDNEQFF	many	TRBV3-1	TRBJ2-1	TRBD2
TGCAGTGGTCTTGGGGACCGCAATCAGCCCCAGCATTTT	CSGLGDRNQPQHF	-	TRBV20-1	TRBJ1-5	-
TGTGCCAGCAGCTTAGTTAGCCGAGAGGTCACTGAAGCTTTCTTT	CASSLVSREVTEAFF	-	TRBV7-3	TRBJ1-1	-
TGTGCCAGCAGTGGGATTCGGGACGGGAATCAGCCCCAGCATTTT	CASSGIRDGNQPQHF	many	TRBV6-1	TRBJ1-5	-
TGTGCCAGCAGCTTCGGACGGGAGTCGATCTATGGCTACACCTTC	CASSFGRESIYGYTF	many	TRBV5-6	TRBJ1-2	-
TGTGCCAGCAGTTACTCGAACTGGGGGGAGGATACGCAGTATTTT	CASSYSNWGEDTQYF	many	TRBV6-5	TRBJ2-3	-
TGTGCCATCAGTGACATAAAGGACCCAGGCGAGCAGTACTTC	CAISDIKDPGEQYF	many	TRBV10-3	TRBJ2-7	-
TGTGCCAGCAGTCCGACAGGAAGCACTGAAGCTTTCTTT	CASSPTGSTEAFF	-	TRBV12-3/TRBV12-4	TRBJ1-1	-
TGTGCCAGCAGCCCGAGAGGCCTTCTTTCCCCCTCCTACGAGCAGTACTTC	CASSPRGLLSPSYEQYF	-	TRBV7-6	TRBJ2-7	-
TGTGCCGGGAGGGGGGGGCTGGACACTGAAGCTTTCTTT	CAGRGGLDTEAFF	few	TRBV24-1	TRBJ1-1	-
TGTGCCACCAACAGAGCGGGAGGGCCTGGCACAGATACGCAGTATTTT	CATNRAGGPGTDTQYF	-	TRBV15	TRBJ2-3	TRBD2
TGTGCCAGCAGCCAAGGACTCCAGTACGGCTACACCTTC	CASSQGLQYGYTF	many	TRBV14	TRBJ1-2	-
TGTGCCAGCAGCGTAGGATATGGGACCAGGGAGACCATATATTTT	CASSVGYGTRETIYF	few	TRBV9	TRBJ1-3	-
TGTGCCAGCAGCCCGAGCTCCTACAATGAGCAGTTCTTC	CASSPSSYNEQFF	many	TRBV7-6	TRBJ2-1	-
TGCAGTGCTAGGGCCCTTCGGGTCCCGCAAGAGACCCAGTACTTC	CSARALRVPQETQYF	many	TRBV20-1	TRBJ2-5	-
TGTGCCAGTAGTATGGAGGGGAGAGGCTACACCTTC	CASSMEGRGYTF	-	TRBV19	TRBJ1-2	-
TGCAGCGCCTGCGGTCCTTCCTACGAGCAGTACTTC	CSACGPSYEQYF	many	TRBV29-1	TRBJ2-7	-
TGTGCCAGTATGAAGGCTAGCGGGGGAGCTGGGTACAATGAGCAGTTCTTC	CASMKASGGAGYNEQFF	-	TRBV19	TRBJ2-1	TRBD2
TGTGCCAGTAGCCGCGGGACTGAGCAGTTCTTC	CASSRGTEQFF	-	TRBV19	TRBJ2-1	-
TGTGCCAGCAGGGGGAGAGCACGGGGCAACACCGGGGAGCTGTTTTTT	CASRGRARGNTGELFF	-	TRBV6-2/TRBV6-3	TRBJ2-2	-
TGTGCCACCAGTAAACGCCTGGGGGTGAGCCGACTAGCTGACGGGGAGCTGTTTTTT	CATSKRLGVSRLADGELFF	-	TRBV24-1	TRBJ2-2	TRBD2
TGCGCCAGCAGTGATTCTTGGTACGAGCAGTACTTC	CASSDSWYEQYF	many	TRBV10-2	TRBJ2-7	-
TGTGCCACCAGAGGTGGGAACGGGGAGCTGTTTTTC	CATRGGNGELFF	-	TRBV24-1	TRBJ2-2	-
TGTGCCACCAGTGAGGCCCAGGGCACAGATACGCAGTATTTT	CATSEAQGTDTQYF	many	TRBV24-1	TRBJ2-3	-
TGTGCCAGCAGTTTAGGGCCTTATAGCAATCAGCCCCAGCATTTT	CASSLGPYSNQPQHF	-	TRBV27	TRBJ1-5	-
TGTGCCAGCAGCTTAGCTCCTGGGACTAACACCGGGGAGCTGTTTTTT	CASSLAPGTNTGELFF	-	TRBV7-9	TRBJ2-2	-
TGTGCCAGCAGTGGACAGGGTTTGGACGAGCAGTACTTC	CASSGQGLDEQYF	many	TRBV6-6	TRBJ2-7	TRBD1
TGTGCCAGCAGCTTGGAAGGGAACACTGAAGCTCTCTTT	CASSLEGNTEALF	-	TRBV5-6	TRBJ1-1	-
TGTGCCACCAGTGATTTGATGGGAAGCGAGCAGTTCTTC	CATSDLMGSEQFF	many	TRBV24-1	TRBJ2-1	-
TGTGCCAGCAGCCAAGATCGGTTTTATGGCTACACCTTC	CASSQDRFYGYTF	few	TRBV7-3	TRBJ1-2	-
TGTGCCAGCAGCTCCGGGACAGGGGTGGTTTTGACTGAAGCTTTCTTT	CASSSGTGVVLTEAFF	-	TRBV2	TRBJ1-1	TRBD1